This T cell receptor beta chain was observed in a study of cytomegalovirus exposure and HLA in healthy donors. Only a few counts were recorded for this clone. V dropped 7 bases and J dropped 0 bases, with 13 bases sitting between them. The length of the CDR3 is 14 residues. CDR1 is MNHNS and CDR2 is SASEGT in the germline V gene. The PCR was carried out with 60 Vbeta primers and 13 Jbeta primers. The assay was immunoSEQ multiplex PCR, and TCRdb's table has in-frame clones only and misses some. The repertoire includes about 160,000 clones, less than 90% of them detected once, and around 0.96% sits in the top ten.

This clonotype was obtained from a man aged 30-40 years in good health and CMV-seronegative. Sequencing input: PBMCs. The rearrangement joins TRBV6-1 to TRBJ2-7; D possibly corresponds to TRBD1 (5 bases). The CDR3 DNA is TGTGCCAGCAAGCAGGGTCACACCTCCTACGAGCAGTACTTC. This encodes CASKQGHTSYEQYF.